This T cell receptor beta chain was sequenced in a study of blood T cells in healthy people across ages. This clonotype has more than one count but fewer than ten. Combining a sample-barcoded 5' primer with a J-beta primer mix, a second PCR ran for roughly 7 to 11 cycles. In TCRdb, the 5' RACE reads were re-called with MiXCR into one record per CDR3 protein. The data show approximately 780,000 distinct CDR3 sequences, about a quarter seen once. Trimming removed 3 bases at V and 4 bases at J, with 4 bases between. CDR1 is KGHDR and CDR2 is SFDVKD in the germline V gene. The CDR3 extends over 12 amino acids. Per sample, at least 5.5 micrograms of total RNA were extracted. These data are also associated with another study on T cells of mothers and their children. That source adds: A few healthy Caucasian mothers, along with their six children, were the donors.

This receptor was identified in a boy aged 10-17 years in good health. The V and J genes are TRBV24-1 and TRBJ2-3; D gene ambiguous. Sequenced input: blood. This CDR3 is CATSDGPDTQYF. As DNA, the CDR3 is TGTGCCACCAGTGATGGCCCAGATACGCAGTATTTT.